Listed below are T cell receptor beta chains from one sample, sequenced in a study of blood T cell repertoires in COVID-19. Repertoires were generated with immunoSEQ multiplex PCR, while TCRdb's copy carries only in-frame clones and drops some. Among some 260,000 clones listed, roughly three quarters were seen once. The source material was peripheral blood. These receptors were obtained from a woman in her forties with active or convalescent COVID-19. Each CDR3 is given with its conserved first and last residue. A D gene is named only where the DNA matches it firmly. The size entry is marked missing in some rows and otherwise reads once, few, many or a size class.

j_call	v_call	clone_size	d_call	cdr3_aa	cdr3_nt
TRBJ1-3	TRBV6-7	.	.	CARVTAPSGNTIYF	TGTGCCAGAGTGACAGCTCCCTCTGGAAACACCATATATTTT
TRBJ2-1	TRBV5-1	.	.	CASSLGDISDNEQFF	TGCGCCAGCAGCTTGGGAGACATTTCAGACAATGAGCAGTTCTTC
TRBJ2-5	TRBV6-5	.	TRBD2	CASRRTGGGETQYF	TGTGCCAGCAGACGAACGGGAGGGGGAGAGACCCAGTACTTC
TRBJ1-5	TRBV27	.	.	CASSPVAGARPQHF	TGTGCCAGCAGTCCCGTTGCTGGGGCGAGGCCCCAGCATTTT
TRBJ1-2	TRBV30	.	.	CAWLGPTSVYGYTF	TGTGCCTGGCTGGGCCCCACATCGGTCTATGGCTACACCTTC
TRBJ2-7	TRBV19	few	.	CASSGAYEQYF	TGTGCCAGTAGTGGGGCGTACGAGCAGTACTTC
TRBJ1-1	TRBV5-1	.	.	CASSFGQNTEAFF	TGCGCCAGCAGCTTTGGGCAGAACACTGAAGCTTTCTTT
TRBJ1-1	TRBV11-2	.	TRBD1	CASSLDDRVGEAFF	TGTGCCAGCAGCTTAGACGACAGGGTAGGTGAAGCTTTCTTT
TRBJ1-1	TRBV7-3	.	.	CASSLQGMDTEAFF	TGTGCCAGCAGCTTACAGGGGATGGACACTGAAGCTTTCTTT
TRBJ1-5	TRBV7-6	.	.	CASSPGVWDLNQPQHF	TGTGCCAGCAGCCCGGGGGTATGGGACCTCAATCAGCCCCAGCATTTT
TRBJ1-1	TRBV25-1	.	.	CASSSNRKLFF	TGTGCCAGCAGTAGTAACAGAAAGCTCTTCTTT
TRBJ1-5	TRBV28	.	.	CASILDGARDQPQHF	TGTGCCAGCATCTTAGACGGCGCTCGGGATCAGCCCCAGCATTTT
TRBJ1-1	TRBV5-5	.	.	CASSATGNTEAFF	TGTGCCAGCAGCGCGACAGGGAACACTGAAGCTTTCTTT